This TCR beta chain was sequenced for a study of T cell responses to AZD1222 COVID-19 vaccine. The table lists this clone with a count of one. Only in-frame clones appear in the TCRdb table, and some are missing; sequencing was by immunoSEQ multiplex PCR. The table includes more than 85,000 clones, approximately 84% detected once. V lost 4 bases, J lost 2 bases, and 15 bases lay in between. The germline V gene has CDR1 GTSNPN and CDR2 SVGIG (reference sequence). The CDR3 length is 15 residues. Sequencing was performed on peripheral blood, taken on day 0 of AZD1222 vaccination. The clonotype comes from an adult in good health. The V call is TRBV30, the J call TRBJ1-3; a possible D gene is TRBD1 (6 bases). The CDR3 loop is CAWTPPGATGNTIYF. In DNA, the CDR3 is TGTGCCTGGACCCCACCGGGGGCTACTGGAAACACCATATATTTT.